This T cell receptor beta chain derives from a study of T-cell memory formation after mild COVID-19. Study-wide results and limits: Shrinking CD4+ clones were chiefly CM and EM; CD8+ ones were chiefly EMRA. CD4+ bias marked clones expanding day 15 to 37, unlike balanced contracting clones.

The V gene lost 6 bases and the J gene lost 3 bases, with 21 bases spanning the gap. Germline V lookup: CDR1 MNHEY, CDR2 SVGEGT. The CDR3 contains 16 residues. Regarding this clonotype: The antigen is not known.

5'RACE with constant-segment primers yielded barcoded, UMI-tagged TCR alpha and TCR beta cDNA libraries. TCRdb reprocessed the 5' RACE reads via MiXCR and lists one record per CDR3 protein. The table has fewer than 700,000 distinct CDR3 sequences, about 20% seen once. This chain joins TRBV6-2 or TRBV6-3 and TRBJ2-7, with D unclear. This TCR was recovered from an adult woman who had mild COVID-19 (a few samples of this study predate the infection). Cell type and time point are not known. Sequencing was carried out using PBMCs or a T cell subset sorted from them (not recorded which). The chain's CDR3 is CASRHGTRLTDYEQYF. In nucleotides, the CDR3 is TGTGCCAGCAGACATGGTACCAGGCTCACCGACTACGAGCAGTACTTC.